This TCR beta chain was documented in a study of PD-1 blockade in classical Hodgkin lymphoma. This CDR3 has 13 amino acids. The trim removed 2 bases at V and 5 bases at J, leaving 1 base unmatched. Germline CDR1 is ENHRY and CDR2 is SYGVKD. Following autologous stem cell transplantation, relapse occurred in every patient, and exposure to brentuximab vedotin varied. Sequencing was performed with immunoSEQ multiplex PCR; in TCRdb, only in-frame clones are kept and a portion is missing. This sample carries around 18,000 clones, roughly 80% of them seen once, and the ten largest clones take roughly a sixth.

Source: peripheral blood mononuclear cells (PBMCs), taken before the second cycle of nivolumab. The V gene is TRBV10-3, the J gene TRBJ1-2; 8 bases align to TRBD1. The clonotype was recovered from a human donor with classical Hodgkin lymphoma. This chain's CDR3 is CAISENRGYGYTF. The CDR3 nucleotides are TGTGCCATCAGTGAGAACAGGGGGTATGGCTACACCTTC.